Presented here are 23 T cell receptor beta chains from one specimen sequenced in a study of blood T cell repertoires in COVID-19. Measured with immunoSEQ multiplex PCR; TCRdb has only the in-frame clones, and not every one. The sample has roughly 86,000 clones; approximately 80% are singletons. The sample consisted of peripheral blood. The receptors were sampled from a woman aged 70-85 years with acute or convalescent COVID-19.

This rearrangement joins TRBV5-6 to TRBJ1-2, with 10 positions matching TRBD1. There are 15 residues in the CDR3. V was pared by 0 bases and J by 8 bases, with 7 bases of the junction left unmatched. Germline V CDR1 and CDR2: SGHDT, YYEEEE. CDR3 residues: CASSLGDRGRSGYTF. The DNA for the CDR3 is TGTGCCAGCAGCTTGGGTGACAGGGGGCGTTCCGGCTACACCTTC.

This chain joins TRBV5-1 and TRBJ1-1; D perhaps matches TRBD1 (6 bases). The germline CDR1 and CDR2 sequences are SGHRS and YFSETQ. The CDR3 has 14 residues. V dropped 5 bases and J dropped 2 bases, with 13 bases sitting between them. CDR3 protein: CASRSRTANTEAFF. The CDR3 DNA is TGCGCCAGCAGAAGTCGGACAGCAAACACTGAAGCTTTCTTT. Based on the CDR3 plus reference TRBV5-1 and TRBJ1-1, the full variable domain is KAGVTQTPRYLIKTRGQQVTLSCSPISGHRSVSWYQQTPGQGLQFLFEYFSETQRNKGNFPGRFSGRQFSNSRSEMNVSTLELGDSALYLCASRSRTANTEAFFGQGTRLTVV.

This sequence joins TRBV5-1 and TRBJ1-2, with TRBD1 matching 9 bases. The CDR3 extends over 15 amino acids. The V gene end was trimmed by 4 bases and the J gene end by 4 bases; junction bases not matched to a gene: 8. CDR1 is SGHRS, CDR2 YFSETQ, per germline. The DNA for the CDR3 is TGCGCCAGCAGCCCAACAGGGGGCGGCGGCTATGGCTACACCTTC. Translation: CASSPTGGGGYGYTF.

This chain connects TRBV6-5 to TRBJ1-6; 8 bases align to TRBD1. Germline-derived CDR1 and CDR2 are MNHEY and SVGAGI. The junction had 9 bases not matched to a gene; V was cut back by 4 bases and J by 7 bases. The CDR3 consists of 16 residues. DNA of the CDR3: TGTGCCAGCAGTTCCCACCCAAGACAGGGGAATTCACCCCTCCACTTT. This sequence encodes CASSSHPRQGNSPLHF.

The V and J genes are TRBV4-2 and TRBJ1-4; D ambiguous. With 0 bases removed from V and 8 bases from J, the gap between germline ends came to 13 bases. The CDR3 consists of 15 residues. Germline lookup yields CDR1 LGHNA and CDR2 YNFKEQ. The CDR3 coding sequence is TGTGCCAGCAGCCAAGATCTAACGCCGGGAGAAAAACTGTTTTTT. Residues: CASSQDLTPGEKLFF.

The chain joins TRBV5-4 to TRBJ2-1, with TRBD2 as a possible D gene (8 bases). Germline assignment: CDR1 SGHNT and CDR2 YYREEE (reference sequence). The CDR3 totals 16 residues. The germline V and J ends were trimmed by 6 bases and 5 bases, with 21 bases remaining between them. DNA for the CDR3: TGTGCCAGCATCCCAATGAGCGGGGGACAGAACAATGAGCAGTTCTTC. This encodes CASIPMSGGQNNEQFF.

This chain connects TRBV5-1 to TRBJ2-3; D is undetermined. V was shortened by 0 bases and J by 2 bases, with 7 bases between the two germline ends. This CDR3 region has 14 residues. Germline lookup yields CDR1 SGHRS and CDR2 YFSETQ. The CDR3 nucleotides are TGCGCCAGCAGCTTGGCGGGTTTCACAGATACGCAGTATTTT. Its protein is CASSLAGFTDTQYF. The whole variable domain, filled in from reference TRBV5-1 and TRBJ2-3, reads KAGVTQTPRYLIKTRGQQVTLSCSPISGHRSVSWYQQTPGQGLQFLFEYFSETQRNKGNFPGRFSGRQFSNSRSEMNVSTLELGDSALYLCASSLAGFTDTQYFGPGTRLTVL.

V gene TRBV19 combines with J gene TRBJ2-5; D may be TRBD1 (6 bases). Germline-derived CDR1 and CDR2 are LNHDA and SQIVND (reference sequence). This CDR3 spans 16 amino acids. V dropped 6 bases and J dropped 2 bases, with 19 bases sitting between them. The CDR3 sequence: CASSSGPQGWQETQYF. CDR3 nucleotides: TGTGCCAGTAGCTCCGGGCCACAGGGTTGGCAAGAGACCCAGTACTTC.

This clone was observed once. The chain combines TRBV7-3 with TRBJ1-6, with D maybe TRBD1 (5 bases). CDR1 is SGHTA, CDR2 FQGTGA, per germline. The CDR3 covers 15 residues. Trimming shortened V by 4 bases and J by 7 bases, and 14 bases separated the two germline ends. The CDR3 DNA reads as TGTGCCAGCAGCTCCGGGGGTAGAGGGAATTCACCCCTCCACTTT. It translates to CASSSGGRGNSPLHF.

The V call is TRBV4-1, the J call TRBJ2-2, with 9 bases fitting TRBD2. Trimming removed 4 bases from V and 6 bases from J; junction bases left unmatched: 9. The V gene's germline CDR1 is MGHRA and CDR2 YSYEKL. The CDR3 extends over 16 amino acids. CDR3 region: CASSRAGAGGPGELFF. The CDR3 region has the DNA TGCGCCAGCAGCCGCGCCGGAGCGGGGGGCCCCGGGGAGCTGTTTTTT.

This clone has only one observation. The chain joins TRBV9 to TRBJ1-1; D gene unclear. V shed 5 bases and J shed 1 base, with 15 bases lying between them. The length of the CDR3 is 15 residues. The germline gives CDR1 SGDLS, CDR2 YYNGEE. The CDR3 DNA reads TGTGCCAGCAGTCCTTTAGTGACACCGAACACTGAAGCTTTCTTT. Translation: CASSPLVTPNTEAFF.

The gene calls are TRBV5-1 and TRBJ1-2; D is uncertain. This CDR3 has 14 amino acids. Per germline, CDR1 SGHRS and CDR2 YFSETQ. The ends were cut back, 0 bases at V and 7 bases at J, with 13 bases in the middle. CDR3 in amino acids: CASSLDPGLGGYTF. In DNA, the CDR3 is TGCGCCAGCAGCTTGGATCCAGGTTTGGGTGGCTACACCTTC.

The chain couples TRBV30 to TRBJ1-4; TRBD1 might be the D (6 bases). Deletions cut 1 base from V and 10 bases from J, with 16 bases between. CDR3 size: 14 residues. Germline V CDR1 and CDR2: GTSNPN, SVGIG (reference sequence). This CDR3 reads CAWSDHRDRGKLFF. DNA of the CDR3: TGTGCCTGGAGTGACCACAGGGATCGTGGAAAACTGTTTTTT.

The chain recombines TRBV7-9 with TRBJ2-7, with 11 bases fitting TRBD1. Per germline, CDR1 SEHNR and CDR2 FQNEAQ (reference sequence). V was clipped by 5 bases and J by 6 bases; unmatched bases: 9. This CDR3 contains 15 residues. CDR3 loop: CASSASGQGDAEQYF. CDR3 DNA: TGTGCCAGCAGCGCGTCGGGACAGGGGGACGCCGAGCAGTACTTC.

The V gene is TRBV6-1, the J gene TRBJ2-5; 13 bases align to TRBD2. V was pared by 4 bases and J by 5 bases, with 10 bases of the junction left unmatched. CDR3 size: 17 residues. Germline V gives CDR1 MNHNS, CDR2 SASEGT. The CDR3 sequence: CASSGSQTSGGYETQYF. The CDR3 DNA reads TGTGCCAGCAGTGGAAGTCAGACTAGCGGGGGGTACGAGACCCAGTACTTC.

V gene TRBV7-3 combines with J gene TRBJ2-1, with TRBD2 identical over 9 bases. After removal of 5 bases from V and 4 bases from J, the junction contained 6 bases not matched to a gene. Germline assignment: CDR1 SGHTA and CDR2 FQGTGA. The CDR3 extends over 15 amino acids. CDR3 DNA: TGTGCCAGCAGCCCCCAGCGGGGGGCGTACAATGAGCAGTTCTTC. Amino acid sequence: CASSPQRGAYNEQFF.

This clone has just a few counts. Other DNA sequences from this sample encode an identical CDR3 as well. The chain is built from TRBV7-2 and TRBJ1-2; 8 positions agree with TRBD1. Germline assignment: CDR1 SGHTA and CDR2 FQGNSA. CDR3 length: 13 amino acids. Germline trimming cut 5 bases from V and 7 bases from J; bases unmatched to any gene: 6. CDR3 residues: CASSRDRSRGYTF. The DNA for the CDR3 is TGTGCCAGCAGCCGGGACAGGTCTCGTGGCTACACCTTC. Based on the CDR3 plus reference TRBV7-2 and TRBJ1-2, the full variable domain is GAGVSQSPSNKVTEKGKDVELRCDPISGHTALYWYRQSLGQGLEFLIYFQGNSAPDKSGLPSDRFSAERTGGSVSTLTIQRTQQEDSAVYLCASSRDRSRGYTFGSGTRLTVV.

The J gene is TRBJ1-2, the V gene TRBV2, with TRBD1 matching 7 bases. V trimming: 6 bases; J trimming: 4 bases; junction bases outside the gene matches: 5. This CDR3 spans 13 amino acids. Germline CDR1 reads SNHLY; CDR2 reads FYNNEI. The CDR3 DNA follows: TGTGCCAGCAGAACAGGGGTTCGCTATGGCTACACCTTC. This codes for CASRTGVRYGYTF. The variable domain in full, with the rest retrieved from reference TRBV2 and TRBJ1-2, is EPEVTQTPSHQVTQMGQEVILRCVPISNHLYFYWYRQILGQKVEFLVSFYNNEISEKSEIFDDQFSVERPDGSNFTLKIRSTKLEDSAMYFCASRTGVRYGYTFGSGTRLTVV.

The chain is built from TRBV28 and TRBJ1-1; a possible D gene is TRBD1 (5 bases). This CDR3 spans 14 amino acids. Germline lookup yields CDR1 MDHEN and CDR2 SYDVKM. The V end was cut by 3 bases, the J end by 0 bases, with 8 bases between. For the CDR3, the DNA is TGTGCCAGCAGTTTGCGACAGATGAACACTGAAGCTTTCTTT. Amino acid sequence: CASSLRQMNTEAFF.

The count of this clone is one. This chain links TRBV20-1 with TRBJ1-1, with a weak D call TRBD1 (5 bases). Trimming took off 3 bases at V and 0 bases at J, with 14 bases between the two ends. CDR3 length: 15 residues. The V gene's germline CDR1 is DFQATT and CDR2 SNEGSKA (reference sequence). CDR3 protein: CSASGDFFMNTEAFF. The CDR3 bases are TGCAGTGCTAGTGGGGACTTTTTCATGAACACTGAAGCTTTCTTT.

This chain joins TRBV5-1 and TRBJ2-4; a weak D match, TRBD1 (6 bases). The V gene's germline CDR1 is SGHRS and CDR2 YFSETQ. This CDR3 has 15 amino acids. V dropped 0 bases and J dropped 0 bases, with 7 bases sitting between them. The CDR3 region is CASSLGTVAKNIQYF. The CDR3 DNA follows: TGCGCCAGCAGCTTGGGGACAGTAGCCAAAAACATTCAGTACTTC. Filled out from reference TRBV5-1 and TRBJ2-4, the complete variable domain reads KAGVTQTPRYLIKTRGQQVTLSCSPISGHRSVSWYQQTPGQGLQFLFEYFSETQRNKGNFPGRFSGRQFSNSRSEMNVSTLELGDSALYLCASSLGTVAKNIQYFGAGTRLSVL.

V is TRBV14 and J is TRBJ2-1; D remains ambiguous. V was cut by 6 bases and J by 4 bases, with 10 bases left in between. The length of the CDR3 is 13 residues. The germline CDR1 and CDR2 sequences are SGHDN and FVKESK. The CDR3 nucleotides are TGTGCCAGCAGACGCACAAGTTACAATGAGCAGTTCTTC. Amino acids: CASRRTSYNEQFF.

The CDR3 loop reads CAVGTGRYEQYF. The CDR3 coding sequence is TGTGCCGTCGGGACAGGGCGCTACGAGCAGTACTTC. This chain uses TRBV19 with TRBJ2-7, with 9 bases fitting TRBD1. Germline values: CDR1 LNHDA, CDR2 SQIVND (reference sequence). Unmatched junction bases numbered 5, after V lost 11 bases and J lost 3 bases. The CDR3 is made up of 12 amino acids.